This TCR beta chain was sequenced for a study of T-cell memory formation after mild COVID-19. Study-level points and caveats: Mainly in CM and EM were contracting CD4+ clones; CD8+ were in EMRA. Cross-reactive memory seemingly joined, as some responding clones were found in pre-infection memory. Clones that got smaller from day 15 to 85 had even CD4/CD8, while clones growing later tipped toward CD4+.

The CDR3 is made up of 14 amino acids. V dropped 3 bases and J dropped 0 bases, with 10 bases sitting between them. In germline, CDR1 is SGHRS, CDR2 YFSETQ. This clonotype was observed a handful of times. What it binds is not known. TCR alpha and TCR beta cDNA libraries with sample barcodes and UMIs came from 5'RACE using constant-segment primers. TCRdb re-called the 5' RACE reads with MiXCR, one entry per CDR3 protein. The table records 350,000 to 400,000 distinct CDR3 sequences, around 20% of them present only once. Material: PBMCs or a T cell subset sorted from them (not recorded which). The chain has TRBV5-1 and TRBJ2-7; the D gene is possibly TRBD1 (6 bases). The TCR sequence derives from an adult woman who had mild COVID-19 (a few samples of this study predate the infection). Cell type and time point are not known. DNA of the CDR3: TGCGCCAGCAGCTACAGGACAGACTCCTACGAGCAGTACTTC. It is translated as CASSYRTDSYEQYF.